This TCR beta chain was retrieved from a study of blood T cell repertoires in COVID-19. Overall study context: Nucleic acid was either cDNA or gDNA, and it came from T cells, B-cell-depleted T cells, or PBMCs.

How the authors handled the data: Using reference gene primer amplification, nucleated cell counts were estimated. The assay was immunoSEQ multiplex PCR, and TCRdb's table has in-frame clones only and misses some. V and J calls and clone size follow that table, whereas D and trimming were derived from the DNA. Among about 250,000 clones listed, over 80% were seen once. From germline, CDR1 is SGHRS and CDR2 YFSETQ. V was trimmed by 1 base and J by 7 bases, leaving 11 bases between them. CDR3 size: 14 residues. What was sequenced was peripheral blood. V is TRBV5-1 and J is TRBJ2-2; the D is unclear. The source is a man aged 40-55 years with acute or convalescent COVID-19. In nucleotides, the CDR3 is TGCGCCAGCAGCTTGTCTGCGCCTCGCGGGGAGCTGTTTTTT. Its translation: CASSLSAPRGELFF.